The clone carrying this TCR beta chain has a handful of counts. TCRdb fed the 5' RACE reads into MiXCR, producing one record per CDR3 protein. The table includes 450,000 or so distinct CDR3 sequences, approximately 24% detected once. This record comes from a study of identical twins. V was clipped by 8 bases and J by 6 bases, with 22 bases between them. CDR1 and CDR2 from the germline V gene are DFQATT and SNEGSKA (reference sequence). The CDR3 contains 14 residues. Everyone who donated was a healthy Caucasian. The sample was also linked to a second study, of T cells expressing NK-cell markers.

The specimen sequenced was CD4+ T cells sorted from blood. The genes are TRBV20-1 and TRBJ1-2, with D perhaps TRBD1 (6 bases). The receptor comes from a woman under 30 in good health. CDR3 coding DNA: TGCAGTCTGCCACAGGGTCTCTATCGCCATGGCTACACCTTC. Encoded protein: CSLPQGLYRHGYTF.